This TCR beta chain was obtained from a study of control samples from healthy donors and cancer patients. Trimming pared 6 bases from V and 0 bases from J, leaving 11 bases between. Germline lookup yields CDR1 MNHEY and CDR2 SVGAGI. The CDR3 loop spans 14 amino acids. The protocol was immunoSEQ multiplex PCR, while the TCRdb copy is restricted to in-frame clones and leaves out a portion. The sample yields around 90,000 clones, about nine tenths seen once. V usage is TRBV6-5 and J usage is TRBJ1-2, with D unclear. Sequenced sample: blood. This TCR derives from a man aged 25 to 45 in good health. The CDR3 DNA is TGTGCCAGCAGCATCGGGAGAACTAACTATGGCTACACCTTC. Protein product: CASSIGRTNYGYTF.